The rows below give T cell receptor beta chains drawn from one sample of a study of human T cells and chemical hapten exposure. Via MiXCR, TCRdb re-called the RACE reads, giving one row per CDR3 protein. The sample includes roughly 50,000 distinct CDR3 sequences, about 9.9% seen only once; the top ten take roughly 1.7%. The sequences come from whole blood, collected in connection with sensitization to the hapten diphenylcyclopropenone (DPC). The receptor source for this set is a woman in her forties or fifties with alopecia areata. Some clones in this sample may be carry-over from other donors' samples. Both conserved end residues are part of each CDR3. D genes are given only for firm matches. Size values are once, few and many counts, or a class for expanded clones, and some rows have none.

d_gene: TRBD1
j_gene: TRBJ1-1
v_gene: TRBV5-5
abundance: -
CDR3nt: TGTGCCAGCAGCTATGACAGGGCGGGTACTGAAGCTTTCTTT
CDR3aa: CASSYDRAGTEAFF

d_gene: TRBD1
j_gene: TRBJ2-5
v_gene: TRBV11-3
abundance: many
CDR3nt: TGTGCCAGCAGCCCCGGGACAGGGGGTCTGGAGACCCAGTACTTC
CDR3aa: CASSPGTGGLETQYF

d_gene: -
j_gene: TRBJ2-7
v_gene: TRBV20-1
abundance: many
CDR3nt: TGCAGTGCTAGGCTCCGGTCCGGGACGGTGACCTACGAGCAGTACTTC
CDR3aa: CSARLRSGTVTYEQYF

d_gene: -
j_gene: TRBJ1-3
v_gene: TRBV6-6
abundance: many
CDR3nt: TGTGCCAGCGGGGGGACGGGAAACACCATATATTTT
CDR3aa: CASGGTGNTIYF

d_gene: -
j_gene: TRBJ1-6
v_gene: TRBV20-1
abundance: few
CDR3nt: TGCAGTGCTAGACCAGGGGTGGGACTTTCACCCCTCCACTTT
CDR3aa: CSARPGVGLSPLHF

d_gene: TRBD1
j_gene: TRBJ1-3
v_gene: TRBV27
abundance: -
CDR3nt: TGTGCCAGCAGTTTAACGGGACAGGGGGCGTTCGGAAACACCATATATTTT
CDR3aa: CASSLTGQGAFGNTIYF

d_gene: TRBD2
j_gene: TRBJ2-5
v_gene: TRBV6-2/TRBV6-3
abundance: -
CDR3nt: TGTGCCAGCAGTCCCGGACTAGCGGGGGGCCCAGAGACCCAGTACTTC
CDR3aa: CASSPGLAGGPETQYF

d_gene: TRBD2
j_gene: TRBJ2-1
v_gene: TRBV27
abundance: -
CDR3nt: TGTGCCAGCAGTTTGGTCTTAGCGGGAGTGGATGAGCAGTTCTTC
CDR3aa: CASSLVLAGVDEQFF

d_gene: TRBD1
j_gene: TRBJ1-1
v_gene: TRBV7-2
abundance: many
CDR3nt: TGTGCCAGCAGCCTTCAGGGGGCGATCGGCACTGAAGCTTTCTTT
CDR3aa: CASSLQGAIGTEAFF

d_gene: -
j_gene: TRBJ2-7
v_gene: TRBV29-1
abundance: many
CDR3nt: TGCAGCGTTGCATCGCCTGCCAGCGAGCAGTACTTC
CDR3aa: CSVASPASEQYF

d_gene: -
j_gene: TRBJ1-2
v_gene: TRBV12-3/TRBV12-4
abundance: -
CDR3nt: TGTGCCAGCAGTTTAGGACTGTATGGCTACACCTTC
CDR3aa: CASSLGLYGYTF

d_gene: -
j_gene: TRBJ2-3
v_gene: TRBV27
abundance: once
CDR3nt: TGTGCCAGCAGTCCCCTCGGGCAGGGAGAGGGCACAGATACGCAGTATTTT
CDR3aa: CASSPLGQGEGTDTQYF

d_gene: TRBD2
j_gene: TRBJ2-7
v_gene: TRBV6-2/TRBV6-3
abundance: few
CDR3nt: TGTGCCAGCAATGCCGCGGGGGGAGCCTACGAGCAGTACTTC
CDR3aa: CASNAAGGAYEQYF

d_gene: -
j_gene: TRBJ2-1
v_gene: TRBV5-5
abundance: -
CDR3nt: TGTGCCAGCAGCGCGGACAATGAGCAGTTCTTC
CDR3aa: CASSADNEQFF

d_gene: -
j_gene: TRBJ1-6
v_gene: TRBV2
abundance: few
CDR3nt: TGTGCCAGCACCGACGACAGCGCAGTTAATTCACCCCTCCACTTT
CDR3aa: CASTDDSAVNSPLHF

d_gene: -
j_gene: TRBJ1-5
v_gene: TRBV12-3/TRBV12-4
abundance: many
CDR3nt: TGTGCCAGCAGTCCACCCTTGCAGCCCCAGCATTTT
CDR3aa: CASSPPLQPQHF

d_gene: -
j_gene: TRBJ2-3
v_gene: TRBV29-1
abundance: -
CDR3nt: TGCAGCGGCCAACCATTTAGCACAGATACGCAGTATTTT
CDR3aa: CSGQPFSTDTQYF

d_gene: TRBD1
j_gene: TRBJ2-3
v_gene: TRBV24-1
abundance: few
CDR3nt: TGTGCCACCGAGGGACAGGCCACAGATACGCAGTATTTT
CDR3aa: CATEGQATDTQYF

d_gene: TRBD1
j_gene: TRBJ1-2
v_gene: TRBV27
abundance: few
CDR3nt: TGTGCCAGCAGAGTGACAGGGGGGTATGGCTACACCTTC
CDR3aa: CASRVTGGYGYTF

d_gene: -
j_gene: TRBJ1-5
v_gene: TRBV7-9
abundance: many
CDR3nt: TGTGCCAGCAGCTTAGATAGGTCCCCCCAGCATTTT
CDR3aa: CASSLDRSPQHF

d_gene: -
j_gene: TRBJ1-2
v_gene: TRBV28
abundance: few
CDR3nt: TGTGCCACCTTTTACTATGGCTACACCTTC
CDR3aa: CATFYYGYTF

d_gene: -
j_gene: TRBJ2-2
v_gene: TRBV10-1
abundance: -
CDR3nt: TGCGCCAGCAGTGAACAACAGGCCGGGGAGCTGTTTTTT
CDR3aa: CASSEQQAGELFF

d_gene: TRBD2
j_gene: TRBJ2-3
v_gene: TRBV4-1
abundance: -
CDR3nt: TGCGCCAGCAGCCGGGTGCTAGCGGGCGAAGATACGCAGTATTTT
CDR3aa: CASSRVLAGEDTQYF

d_gene: TRBD2
j_gene: TRBJ2-2
v_gene: TRBV4-3
abundance: many
CDR3nt: TGCGCCAGCAGCCTTAGCGGGGGGGCTGGCGGGGAGCTGTTTTTT
CDR3aa: CASSLSGGAGGELFF

d_gene: -
j_gene: TRBJ2-5
v_gene: TRBV2
abundance: many
CDR3nt: TGTGCCAGCAGTACCCTGGAGCAAGAGACCCAGTACTTC
CDR3aa: CASSTLEQETQYF

d_gene: TRBD1
j_gene: TRBJ1-5
v_gene: TRBV5-1
abundance: few
CDR3nt: TGCGCCAGCAGCTTGACAGGGGGCTTTGCGGTTCAGCATTTT
CDR3aa: CASSLTGGFAVQHF

d_gene: -
j_gene: TRBJ1-5
v_gene: TRBV24-1
abundance: few
CDR3nt: TGTGCCACCAGTGATCCGGGACTGACCAATCAGCCCCAGCATTTT
CDR3aa: CATSDPGLTNQPQHF

d_gene: -
j_gene: TRBJ2-7
v_gene: TRBV12-3/TRBV12-4
abundance: -
CDR3nt: TGTGCCAGCAGTTTAAGTGAGGTTGAGGACGAGCAGTACTTC
CDR3aa: CASSLSEVEDEQYF

d_gene: -
j_gene: TRBJ2-7
v_gene: TRBV4-2
abundance: few
CDR3nt: TGTGCCAGCAGCTCAGCTGTCGGGGTTAGCTCCTACGAGCAGTACTTC
CDR3aa: CASSSAVGVSSYEQYF

d_gene: TRBD1
j_gene: TRBJ1-6
v_gene: TRBV7-9
abundance: many
CDR3nt: TGTGCCAGCAGCCAGACAGGGAATAGTTCACCCCTCCACTTT
CDR3aa: CASSQTGNSSPLHF

d_gene: -
j_gene: TRBJ2-7
v_gene: TRBV10-3
abundance: many
CDR3nt: TGTGCCATTCGCGTCAGTTCCTACGAGCAGTACTTC
CDR3aa: CAIRVSSYEQYF

d_gene: -
j_gene: TRBJ1-4
v_gene: TRBV7-9
abundance: many
CDR3nt: TGTGCCAGCAGCTTAGCAAGCACCGAAAAACTGTTTTTT
CDR3aa: CASSLASTEKLFF

d_gene: -
j_gene: TRBJ1-5
v_gene: TRBV3-1
abundance: many
CDR3nt: TGTGCCAGCAGCCAAGGCGCAGGGAACAATCAGCCCCAGCATTTT
CDR3aa: CASSQGAGNNQPQHF

d_gene: -
j_gene: TRBJ2-5
v_gene: TRBV6-1
abundance: many
CDR3nt: TGTGCCAGCAGTCCTGTCGGAGGGGGTCAAGAGACCCAGTACTTC
CDR3aa: CASSPVGGGQETQYF

d_gene: -
j_gene: TRBJ1-1
v_gene: TRBV20-1
abundance: few
CDR3nt: TGCAGTGCGAAGGACCCGAACACTGAAGCTTTCTTT
CDR3aa: CSAKDPNTEAFF

d_gene: TRBD2
j_gene: TRBJ2-3
v_gene: TRBV18
abundance: few
CDR3nt: TGTGCCAGCTCACCCCGGACTAGCGGGGGGGCTACTACGCAGTATTTT
CDR3aa: CASSPRTSGGATTQYF

d_gene: -
j_gene: TRBJ1-5
v_gene: TRBV6-6
abundance: -
CDR3nt: TGTGCCAGCAAAAATTCCCCGGGGGGTAGCAATCAGCCCCAGCATTTT
CDR3aa: CASKNSPGGSNQPQHF

d_gene: -
j_gene: TRBJ1-6
v_gene: TRBV2
abundance: -
CDR3nt: TGTGCCAGCAGAAGGGGGGAGTCACCCCTCCACTTT
CDR3aa: CASRRGESPLHF

d_gene: -
j_gene: TRBJ1-6
v_gene: TRBV25-1
abundance: -
CDR3nt: TGTGCCAGCAGTTCTCTCGGGGGGGGCTCTCGAGAACCCCTCCACTTT
CDR3aa: CASSSLGGGSREPLHF

d_gene: TRBD1
j_gene: TRBJ2-5
v_gene: TRBV2
abundance: -
CDR3nt: TGTGCCAGCCGGGACAGGGCGCAAGAGACCCAGTACTTC
CDR3aa: CASRDRAQETQYF

d_gene: -
j_gene: TRBJ1-2
v_gene: TRBV6-2/TRBV6-3
abundance: many
CDR3nt: TGTGCCAGCACCTACCCGGAGGACACCGGCTACACCTTC
CDR3aa: CASTYPEDTGYTF

d_gene: -
j_gene: TRBJ2-1
v_gene: TRBV5-1
abundance: -
CDR3nt: TGCGCCAGCAGCTTAGGCTGGTCGAATGAGCAGTTCTTC
CDR3aa: CASSLGWSNEQFF

d_gene: TRBD1
j_gene: TRBJ1-5
v_gene: TRBV2
abundance: -
CDR3nt: TGTGCCAGCGGGAGGACAGGGAAAAATCAGCCCCAGCATTTT
CDR3aa: CASGRTGKNQPQHF

d_gene: -
j_gene: TRBJ1-3
v_gene: TRBV6-4
abundance: many
CDR3nt: TGTGCCAGCAGTAGGACGGCCACCTCTGGAAACACCATATATTTT
CDR3aa: CASSRTATSGNTIYF

d_gene: -
j_gene: TRBJ2-2
v_gene: TRBV4-3
abundance: few
CDR3nt: TGCGCCAGCAGCCCGGGCTGGGGCAGCGCAAACACCGGGGAGCTGTTTTTT
CDR3aa: CASSPGWGSANTGELFF

d_gene: TRBD1
j_gene: TRBJ1-1
v_gene: TRBV6-1
abundance: many
CDR3nt: TGTGCCAGCACATGGGCCGACAGGGCGGACACTGAAGCTTTCTTT
CDR3aa: CASTWADRADTEAFF

d_gene: -
j_gene: TRBJ2-1
v_gene: TRBV6-2/TRBV6-3
abundance: many
CDR3nt: TGTGCCAGCAGTTATTTCGATGAGCAGTTCTTC
CDR3aa: CASSYFDEQFF

d_gene: TRBD1
j_gene: TRBJ2-6
v_gene: TRBV11-1
abundance: -
CDR3nt: TGTGCCAGCGGACAGGGTTCTGGGGCCAACGTCCTGACTTTC
CDR3aa: CASGQGSGANVLTF

d_gene: -
j_gene: TRBJ2-6
v_gene: TRBV10-3
abundance: many
CDR3nt: TGTGCCATCAGTGCGGACGGAGGCTCTGGGGCCAACGTCCTGACTTTC
CDR3aa: CAISADGGSGANVLTF

d_gene: -
j_gene: TRBJ2-5
v_gene: TRBV28
abundance: -
CDR3nt: TGTGCCAGCAGTTTTATCTTACAAGAGACCCAGTACTTC
CDR3aa: CASSFILQETQYF

d_gene: -
j_gene: TRBJ1-5
v_gene: TRBV10-2
abundance: few
CDR3nt: TGCGCCAGCAGTGAGCTCCAGCCCAATCAGCCCCAGCATTTT
CDR3aa: CASSELQPNQPQHF

d_gene: -
j_gene: TRBJ2-1
v_gene: TRBV4-1
abundance: few
CDR3nt: TGCGCCAGCAGCCAAATTTACCTGGCGGACCCTTACAATGAGCAGTTCTTC
CDR3aa: CASSQIYLADPYNEQFF

d_gene: TRBD1
j_gene: TRBJ1-1
v_gene: TRBV6-6
abundance: few
CDR3nt: TGTGCCAGCAGCCTAGCCCAGGGGGGTGAAGCTTTCTTT
CDR3aa: CASSLAQGGEAFF

d_gene: TRBD2
j_gene: TRBJ2-1
v_gene: TRBV20-1
abundance: -
CDR3nt: TGCAGTGCCGGACTAGCGGGGGGCAGGATTTACAATGAGCAGTTCTTC
CDR3aa: CSAGLAGGRIYNEQFF

d_gene: -
j_gene: TRBJ2-3
v_gene: TRBV18
abundance: few
CDR3nt: TGTGCCAGCTCACCATCAGCCACAGATACGCAGTATTTT
CDR3aa: CASSPSATDTQYF

d_gene: TRBD1
j_gene: TRBJ2-5
v_gene: TRBV7-8
abundance: few
CDR3nt: TGTGCCAGCAGCCGGGACAGACAAGAGACCCAGTACTTC
CDR3aa: CASSRDRQETQYF